The clone carrying this TCR beta chain appeared a few times. TCRdb analysed the RT-PCR reads with MiXCR anew, one entry per CDR3 protein. Among about 680,000 distinct CDR3 sequences, 14% were seen once, and the ten largest hold 3.6%. There are 14 residues in the CDR3. After removal of 6 bases from V and 7 bases from J, the junction contained 7 bases not matched to a gene. The sample was memory CD4+ T cells from blood. The clonotype was recovered from a female donor in good health, serving as a healthy control. The V and J genes are TRBV12-3 or TRBV12-4 and TRBJ2-2; 8 bases are a match to TRBD2. The CDR3 DNA reads TGTGCCAGCAGAGTAAGCGGGAGTGTCGGGGAGCTGTTTTTT. Residues: CASRVSGSVGELFF.